Sequencing of this T cell receptor beta chain was carried out in a study of control samples from healthy donors and cancer patients. Profiled with immunoSEQ multiplex PCR; TCRdb holds only in-frame clones, not every one. The sample lists about 120,000 clones; about 86% were seen once. This CDR3 has 14 residues. With 1 base removed from V and 3 bases from J, the gap between germline ends came to 7 bases. CDR1 is LNHDA and CDR2 is SQIVND in the germline V gene (reference sequence). This clonotype originated in a man aged 30 to 39 in good health. Input material: blood. The rearrangement uses TRBV19 and TRBJ1-5; D gene unclear. In DNA, the CDR3 is TGTGCCAGTAGTATAGCCAAGGACAATCAGCCCCAGCATTTT. Protein sequence: CASSIAKDNQPQHF.